A single sample gave rise to the 24 T cell receptor beta chains below, sequenced in a study of T cells after yellow fever vaccination (dated by TCRdb to between 2018 and 2021). Library generation was performed with 5' RACE. The listed sequencing device is Illumina NovaSeq 6000. The public reads were run again by TCRdb, first through fastp at Q25 and then through MiXCR, and only productive beta chains were kept. All rows with the same CDR3 protein become a single entry with the most common DNA and genes. In this sample the table shows some 350,000 distinct CDR3 sequences, roughly 4% of which occur a single time. Clones ranked in the top ten supply 20% to 30% of the sample. In the paper's terms, the treatment or condition label means: live attenuated yellow fever vaccine strain. Sequences were derived from PBMCs, sampled 5 days after the yellow fever booster vaccination. The receptors were sampled from a man aged 18-30 years who received the YFV17D yellow fever vaccine.

This clonotype was counted ten times or more. J is TRBJ2-3 and V is TRBV4-2, with 12 positions matching TRBD2. From germline, CDR1 is LGHNA and CDR2 YNFKEQ. The CDR3 has 16 amino acids. J was trimmed by 4 bases and V by 1 base; bases with no gene match: 3. CDR3 amino acids: CASSQGLAGVSDTQYF. The CDR3 DNA is TGTGCCAGCAGCCAAGGACTAGCGGGGGTTTCAGATACGCAGTATTTT.

This clonotype has a handful of counts. This chain joins TRBV10-3 and TRBJ2-7, with D perhaps matching TRBD2 (7 bases). Trimming took 10 bases from V and 0 from J, leaving 16 bases between them. Germline V gene sequence: CDR1 ENHRY, CDR2 SYGVKD. This CDR3 region has 14 residues. The CDR3 coding sequence is TGTGCCACAGGGGAGGGGTTAAGCTCCTACGAGCAGTACTTC. This codes for CATGEGLSSYEQYF.

This clonotype was observed a handful of times. The V call is TRBV12-3 or TRBV12-4, the J call TRBJ1-4, with D hard to call. Between the trimmed V and J ends, which lost 5 bases and 7 bases, there was a span of 14 bases. This CDR3 contains 14 residues. The CDR3 is CASSRHREGEKLFF. CDR3 nucleotides: TGTGCCAGCAGTCGACACCGGGAGGGTGAAAAACTGTTTTTT.

The chain couples TRBV12-3 or TRBV12-4 to TRBJ1-6; 7 nucleotides match TRBD1. CDR3 length: 13 residues. V lost 8 bases and J lost 7; bases outside the gene matches: 5. This CDR3 is CASDDRVNSPLHF. The CDR3 DNA reads TGTGCCAGCGACGACAGGGTGAATTCACCCCTCCACTTT.

This clonotype was counted many times. The chain employs TRBV7-2 and TRBJ2-1; D may match TRBD1 or TRBD2 (6 bases each). V was clipped by 5 bases and J by 8 bases, with 16 bases between them. The germline V gene encodes CDR1 SGHTA and CDR2 FQGNSA. The CDR3 loop spans 14 amino acids. CDR3 sequence: CASSPPGAGYEQFF. CDR3 DNA: TGTGCCAGCAGCCCCCCGGGGGCGGGCTATGAGCAGTTCTTC. Supplemented by reference TRBV7-2 and TRBJ2-1, the full variable domain reads GAGVSQSPSNKVTEKGKDVELRCDPISGHTALYWYRQSLGQGLEFLIYFQGNSAPDKSGLPSDRFSAERTGGSVSTLTIQRTQQEDSAVYLCASSPPGAGYEQFFGPGTRLTVL.

In its sample, this clonotype was seen many times. The chain has TRBV5-5 and TRBJ2-5; D is ambiguous. V gave up 2 bases and J gave up 2 bases, with 7 bases separating them. Germline CDR1 reads SGHKS; CDR2 reads YYEKEE (reference sequence). The CDR3 covers 13 residues. The CDR3 loop reads CASSLHGQETQYF. The CDR3 DNA reads as TGTGCCAGCAGCTTACACGGACAAGAGACCCAGTACTTC.

Ten or more counts support this clonotype. Here the CDR3 DNA reads TGTGCCAGCAGTTTGTCCTGGTTCCAAGAGACCCAGTACTTC. It yields the protein CASSLSWFQETQYF. The chain uses TRBV12-3 or TRBV12-4 and TRBJ2-5; D ambiguous. The CDR3 has 14 residues. Trimming took off 3 bases at V and 1 base at J, with 9 bases between the two ends.

This clonotype was detected a few times. This chain joins TRBV5-1 and TRBJ2-1; 9 bases align to TRBD1. This CDR3 is 16 amino acids long. V shed 0 bases and J 8 bases; nucleotides not matched to a gene: 9. Germline assignment: CDR1 SGHRS and CDR2 YFSETQ. CDR3 amino acids: CASSLARRQGVDEQFF. The DNA for the CDR3 is TGCGCCAGCAGCTTGGCCAGGAGACAGGGGGTAGATGAGCAGTTCTTC.

This clonotype has at least ten counts. V gene TRBV20-1 combines with J gene TRBJ2-1; TRBD2 aligns across 9 bases. The germline CDR1 and CDR2 sequences are DFQATT and SNEGSKA (reference sequence). The CDR3 loop spans 14 amino acids. In nucleotides, the CDR3 is TGCAGCGCCCGTACCCTAGCGGGGTACAATGAGCAGTTCTTC. It encodes CSARTLAGYNEQFF.

This clonotype was recorded at least ten times. The V call is TRBV6-1, the J call TRBJ2-3; D not certain. Germline V gene data show CDR1 as MNHNS and CDR2 as SASEGT. The CDR3 sequence is 13 residues long. V lost 4 bases, J lost 2 bases, and 7 bases lay in between. This CDR3 reads CASSVLFTDTQYF. In DNA form, the CDR3 reads TGTGCCAGCAGTGTTCTATTCACAGATACGCAGTATTTT.

This clonotype was detected only a few times. The gene calls are TRBV24-1 and TRBJ2-3; no firm D call. The CDR3 has 16 residues. Germline CDR1 reads KGHDR; CDR2 reads SFDVKD. V was shortened by 6 bases and J by 0 bases, with 15 bases between the two germline ends. CDR3 sequence: CATSPRRGVSTDTQYF. CDR3 coding DNA: TGTGCCACCAGTCCGAGGCGAGGCGTTAGCACAGATACGCAGTATTTT.

This sequence joins TRBV23-1 and TRBJ2-7; TRBD2 is a possible D gene (6 bases). TRBV23-1 is recorded as an ORF, its role being uncertain. This CDR3 is built from 15 residues. V was cut by 8 bases and J by 5 bases, with 22 bases left in between. This CDR3 is CASHYGRGGRDEQYV. The CDR3 region has the DNA TGCGCCAGCCATTACGGGCGGGGTGGACGTGACGAGCAGTACGTC.

This clonotype was detected a few times. The genes are TRBV29-1 and TRBJ2-5; D is unclear. The V end lost 4 bases, the J end lost 2 bases, and 11 bases lay between the germline ends. This CDR3 has 13 residues. The germline CDR1 and CDR2 sequences are SQVTM and ANQGSEA. The CDR3 reads CSVVPDIQETQYF. The DNA of the CDR3 is TGCAGCGTTGTGCCAGATATACAAGAGACCCAGTACTTC. The full variable domain, rest sourced from reference TRBV29-1 and TRBJ2-5, is SAVISQKPSRDICQRGTSLTIQCQVDSQVTMMFWYRQQPGQSLTLIATANQGSEATYESGFVIDKFPISRPNLTFSTLTVSNMSPEDSSIYLCSVVPDIQETQYFGPGTRLLVL.

The chain carries TRBV12-3 or TRBV12-4 and TRBJ2-7; D may be TRBD2 (5 bases). V shed 6 bases and J shed 4 bases, with 13 bases lying between them. The CDR3 is 13 amino acids. CDR3 region: CASSPSGMYEQYF. In DNA, the CDR3 is TGTGCCAGCAGCCCTTCGGGAATGTACGAGCAGTACTTC.

This clonotype has a handful of counts. The junction departs from the called germline gene at one end, perhaps through a read error. CDR3 residues: CATSRESF. Here the CDR3 DNA reads TGTGCCACCAGTAGGGAGAGCTTC. The chain is built from TRBV24-1 and TRBJ2-7, with TRBD2 as a possible D gene (5 bases). The CDR3 extends over 8 amino acids. Germline CDR1 KGHDR, CDR2 SFDVKD.

This clonotype was counted only a few times. CDR3 in amino acids: CAWSGGDMQPQHF. The CDR3 DNA reads as TGTGCCTGGAGTGGGGGGGATATGCAGCCCCAGCATTTT. J is TRBJ1-5 and V is TRBV30, with D possibly TRBD1 on 5 matching bases. In germline, CDR1 is GTSNPN, CDR2 SVGIG (reference sequence). Trimming pared 1 base from V and 7 bases from J, leaving 11 bases between. The CDR3 is 13 residues long.

V is TRBV6-2 or TRBV6-3 and J is TRBJ2-7, with D unclear. The germline V and J ends were trimmed by 6 bases and 0 bases, with 12 bases remaining between them. The CDR3 spans 14 residues. Looked up from germline, CDR1 is MNHEY and CDR2 is SVGEGT. DNA for the CDR3: TGTGCCAGCAGCCCTTTTGGCCTCTCCTACGAGCAGTACTTC. Translating gives CASSPFGLSYEQYF.

The chain is built from TRBV24-1 and TRBJ2-4, with D uncertain. From germline, CDR1 is KGHDR and CDR2 SFDVKD. The CDR3 contains 12 residues. With 8 bases removed from V and 4 bases from J, the gap between germline ends came to 8 bases. Here the CDR3 reads CATNRPKNIQYF. In DNA, the CDR3 is TGTGCCACCAATCGACCGAAAAACATTCAGTACTTC.

This chain connects TRBV11-2 to TRBJ1-3, with D tentatively TRBD1 (5 bases). Germline V gene lookup returns CDR1 SGHAT and CDR2 FQNNGV. The CDR3 is 15 residues long. V lost 5 bases and J 1 base, leaving 12 bases between the germline ends. CDR3 region: CASSPHTGSGNTIYF. The CDR3 nucleotides read TGTGCCAGCAGCCCACATACAGGATCTGGAAACACCATATATTTT.

This clonotype occurred a few times. The chain links TRBV5-5 to TRBJ2-3, with TRBD2 matching over 7 bases. CDR3 length: 16 residues. The J segment lost 0 bases and the V segment lost 4 bases, leaving 8 bases of the junction unmatched. Germline loops: CDR1 SGHKS, CDR2 YYEKEE (reference sequence). CDR3 bases: TGTGCCAGCAGCACCGGAGCTAGCGGAAGCACAGATACGCAGTATTTT. This translates into CASSTGASGSTDTQYF.

This clonotype was seen a few times. V usage is TRBV4-1 and J usage is TRBJ1-2; 7 nucleotides line up with TRBD1. This CDR3 has 15 residues. CDR1 is MGHRA and CDR2 is YSYEKL in the germline V gene. The J segment lost 7 bases and the V segment lost 2 bases, leaving 10 bases of the junction unmatched. CDR3 nucleotides: TGCGCCAGCAGCCAACCGTCACAGGGGCAAGGTGGCTACACCTTC. It codes for CASSQPSQGQGGYTF.

V and J are TRBV5-5 and TRBJ1-5; D is possibly TRBD1 (5 bases). The V and J ends lost 2 bases and 5 bases respectively, with 11 bases between them. The CDR3 covers 14 residues. CDR1 and CDR2 from the germline V gene are SGHKS and YYEKEE (reference sequence). DNA for the CDR3: TGTGCCAGCAGCTTTTTGGGGGGGGATCAGCCCCAGCATTTT. Translated, it gives CASSFLGGDQPQHF. The whole variable domain, filled in from reference TRBV5-5 and TRBJ1-5, reads DAGVTQSPTHLIKTRGQQVTLRCSPISGHKSVSWYQQVLGQGPQFIFQYYEKEERGRGNFPDRFSARQFPNYSSELNVNALLLGDSALYLCASSFLGGDQPQHFGDGTRLSIL.

This clonotype was seen repeatedly, ten times or more. This chain uses TRBV20-1 with TRBJ2-1; TRBD2 matches 8 bases. Germline V gene data show CDR1 as DFQATT and CDR2 as SNEGSKA (reference sequence). This CDR3 contains 16 residues. V trimming: 0 bases; J trimming: 7 bases; junction bases outside the gene matches: 11. Written as DNA, the CDR3 is TGCAGTGCTAGAGATACGCGGGGGGCGGTTTGGAATGAGCAGTTCTTC. Its protein is CSARDTRGAVWNEQFF.

This rearrangement joins TRBV5-8 to TRBJ1-4, with D tentatively TRBD1 (5 bases). CDR1 is SGHTS and CDR2 is YDEGEE in the germline V gene. This CDR3 is built from 14 residues. Trimming removed 2 bases from V and 8 bases from J, with 13 bases in between. This chain's CDR3 is CASSFLNWGEKLFF. The CDR3 bases are TGTGCCAGCAGCTTCCTTAACTGGGGCGAAAAACTGTTTTTT.